Listed below are T cell receptor beta chains from one sample, sequenced in a study of CD8+CD57+ T cells in acquired aplastic anemia. TCRdb ran MiXCR on the reads and lists one entry per CDR3 protein. This sample has around 170,000 distinct CDR3 sequences; roughly half occur once, and the top ten carry around 9.7%. Source material: sorted CD4+, CD8+, or CD8+CD57+ T cells (not recorded which) from PBMCs. The receptors come from a human donor with aplastic anemia. The CDR3 runs from the conserved cysteine through the conserved F or W. The D gene is left open where the match is weak. Only some rows state a clone size, as once, few, many or a class for expanded clones.

TRBJ1-5 NA TRBV6-1 17 many CASSPQREWFGNQPQHF TGTGCCAGCAGTCCTCAACGGGAGTGGTTCGGGAATCAGCCCCAGCATTTT
TRBJ2-3 TRBD2 TRBV20-1 16 NA CSARGTSGSPTDTQYF TGCAGTGCTAGGGGGACTAGCGGGAGCCCCACAGATACGCAGTATTTT
TRBJ2-7 NA TRBV5-1 11 many CASSLVDEQYF TGCGCCAGCAGCTTGGTTGACGAGCAGTACTTC
TRBJ2-1 TRBD1 TRBV24-1 16 many CATSEEGTGAYNEQFF TGTGCCACCAGTGAGGAGGGGACAGGGGCCTACAATGAGCAGTTCTTC
TRBJ1-4 NA TRBV12-5 14 NA CASGLGDLDEKLFF TGTGCTAGTGGTTTGGGGGATTTAGATGAAAAACTGTTTTTT
TRBJ1-5 TRBD1 TRBV10-3 16 NA CAISLAMDRVNSPQHF TGTGCCATCAGTCTTGCTATGGACAGGGTCAACAGCCCCCAGCATTTT
TRBJ1-1 NA TRBV4-3 14 few CASSPTGPHTEAFF TGCGCCAGCAGCCCAACAGGGCCCCACACTGAAGCTTTCTTT
TRBJ2-5 NA TRBV7-2 14 many CASSLGGPRETQYF TGTGCCAGCAGCTTAGGAGGCCCTAGGGAGACCCAGTACTTC
TRBJ2-1 NA TRBV15 16 NA CATSRRFDLSYNEQFF TGTGCCACCAGCCGAAGGTTTGACTTGTCCTACAATGAGCAGTTCTTC
TRBJ2-7 NA TRBV10-3 13 NA CAISPLSSYEQYF TGTGCCATCAGCCCCCTCTCGTCCTACGAGCAGTACTTC
TRBJ2-5 NA TRBV2 11 NA CATRVLETQYF TGTGCGACCAGGGTCTTGGAGACCCAGTACTTC
TRBJ2-7 NA TRBV19 14 few CASSATGRSYEQYF TGTGCCAGTAGTGCGACAGGTCGTTCTTACGAGCAGTACTTC
TRBJ1-2 NA TRBV6-4 15 NA CASSDSFRSNYGYTF TGTGCCAGCAGTGACAGCTTCAGGAGTAACTATGGCTACACCTTC
TRBJ2-3 TRBD1 TRBV7-3 16 many CASSLGGTGSTDTQYF TGTGCCAGCAGCCTAGGGGGGACAGGGAGCACAGATACGCAGTATTTT